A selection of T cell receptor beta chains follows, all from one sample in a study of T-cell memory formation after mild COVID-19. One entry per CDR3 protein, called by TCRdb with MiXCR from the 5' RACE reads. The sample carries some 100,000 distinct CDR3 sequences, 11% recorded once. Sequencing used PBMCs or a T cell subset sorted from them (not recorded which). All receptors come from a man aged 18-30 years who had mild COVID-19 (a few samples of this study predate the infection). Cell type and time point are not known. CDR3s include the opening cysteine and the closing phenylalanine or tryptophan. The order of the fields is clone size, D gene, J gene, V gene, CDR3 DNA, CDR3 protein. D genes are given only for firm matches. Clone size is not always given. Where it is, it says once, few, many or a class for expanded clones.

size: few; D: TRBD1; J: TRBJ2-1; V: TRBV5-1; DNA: TGCGCCTCTGAGGGGGCGATCAATGAGCAGTTCTTC; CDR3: CASEGAINEQFF
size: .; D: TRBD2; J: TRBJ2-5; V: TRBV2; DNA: TGTGCCAGCAGTGAACCCAGCGGGGGGGCCGGGACCCAGTACTTC; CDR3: CASSEPSGGAGTQYF
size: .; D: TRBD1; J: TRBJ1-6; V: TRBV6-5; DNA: TGTGCCAGCAGTGTGACAGGGGCGAGGGGAAATTCACCCCTCCACTTT; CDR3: CASSVTGARGNSPLHF
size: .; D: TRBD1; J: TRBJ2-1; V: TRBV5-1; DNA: TGCGCCAGCAGTACCTCTGGACAGGGGAGAAACAATGAGCAGTTCTTC; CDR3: CASSTSGQGRNNEQFF
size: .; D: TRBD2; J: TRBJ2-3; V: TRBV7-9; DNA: TGTGCCAGCACCTTGGCTCTAGCGGGGGGAGATACGCAGTATTTT; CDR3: CASTLALAGGDTQYF
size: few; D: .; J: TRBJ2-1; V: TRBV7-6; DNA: TGTGCCAGCAGCTTACAGGACGCCAGGGATCGGTTCTTC; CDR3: CASSLQDARDRFF
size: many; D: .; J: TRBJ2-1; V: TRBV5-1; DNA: TGCGCCAGCAGGGGGGCCTACAATGAGCAGTTCTTC; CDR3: CASRGAYNEQFF
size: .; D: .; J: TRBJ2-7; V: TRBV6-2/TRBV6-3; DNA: TGTGCCAGCAGTTACAAAAGTGGGCAGGTAGGCGAGCAGTACTTC; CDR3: CASSYKSGQVGEQYF
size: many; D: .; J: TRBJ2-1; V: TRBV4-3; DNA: TGCGCCAGCAGCCAATATAATAGAGAGCAGTTCTTC; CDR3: CASSQYNREQFF
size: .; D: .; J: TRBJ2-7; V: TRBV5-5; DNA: TGTGCCAGCAGCTTGGAACGATGGGGGTCCTACGAGCAGTACTTC; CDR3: CASSLERWGSYEQYF
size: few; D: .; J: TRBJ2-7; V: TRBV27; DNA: TGTGCCAGCAGTACAGGACCCTCCTACGAGCAGTACTTC; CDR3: CASSTGPSYEQYF
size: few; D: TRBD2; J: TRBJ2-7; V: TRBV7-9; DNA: TGTGCCAGCAGCTTTAGGGCTAGCGGGGCCCCCTACGAGCAGTACTTC; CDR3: CASSFRASGAPYEQYF
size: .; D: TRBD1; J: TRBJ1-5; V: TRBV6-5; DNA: TGTGCCAGCAGGGGGAGCGGACAGGGTGGCAATCAGCCCCAGCATTTT; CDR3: CASRGSGQGGNQPQHF
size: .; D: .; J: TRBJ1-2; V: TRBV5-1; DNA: TGCGCCAGCAGCTTGGACAGGGTTAACTATGGCTACACCTTC; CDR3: CASSLDRVNYGYTF
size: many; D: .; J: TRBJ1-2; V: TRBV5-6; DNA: TGTGCCAGCAGCTGGGGGACCGACAAAATCTATGGCTACACCTTC; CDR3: CASSWGTDKIYGYTF
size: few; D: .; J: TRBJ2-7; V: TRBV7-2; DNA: TGTGCCAGCAGTTATCCGGGAGCCGCGGGCGAGCAGTACTTC; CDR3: CASSYPGAAGEQYF
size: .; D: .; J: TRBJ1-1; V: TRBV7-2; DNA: TGTGCCAGCAGCTTACTGTCACCTTTGAACACTGAAGCTTTCTTT; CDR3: CASSLLSPLNTEAFF
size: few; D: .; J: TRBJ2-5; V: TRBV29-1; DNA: TGCAGCGTTGAGACAGGGCGGGGAAAACAAGAGACCCAGTACTTC; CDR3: CSVETGRGKQETQYF
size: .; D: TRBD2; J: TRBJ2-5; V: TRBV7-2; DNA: TGTGCCAGCAGCTTACGACTAGCGGGGGCCCCTCAAGAGACCCAGTACTTC; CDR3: CASSLRLAGAPQETQYF